What follows are 20 T cell receptor beta chains derived from one specimen sequenced in a study of cytomegalovirus exposure and HLA in healthy donors. It was with 60 Vbeta and 13 Jbeta primers that the PCR ran. Sequencing used immunoSEQ multiplex PCR; TCRdb keeps in-frame clones, though not all of them. The table has 180,000 or so clones, 75% to 90% seen once; the top ten hold almost 9.5%. The specimen was PBMCs. The receptors originated from a man between 18 and 29 years old in good health and CMV-seropositive.

The V gene is TRBV6-1, the J gene TRBJ1-2; D call uncertain. The CDR3 sequence is 13 residues long. Between the trimmed V and J ends, which lost 5 bases and 2 bases, there was a span of 9 bases. Germline V lookup: CDR1 MNHNS, CDR2 SASEGT. The CDR3 DNA reads TGTGCCAGCAGTCCCACTACGAACTATGGCTACACCTTC. It encodes CASSPTTNYGYTF.

The genes are TRBV5-1 and TRBJ2-3; possibly TRBD2 for D (5 bases). CDR1 is SGHRS and CDR2 is YFSETQ in the germline V gene. Trimming shortened V by 5 bases and J by 3 bases, and 13 bases separated the two germline ends. This CDR3 comprises 14 residues. CDR3 protein: CASSVRGLTDTQYF. CDR3 nucleotides: TGCGCCAGCAGTGTTCGGGGTTTGACAGATACGCAGTATTTT. Full variable domain (remainder filled in from reference TRBV5-1 and TRBJ2-3): KAGVTQTPRYLIKTRGQQVTLSCSPISGHRSVSWYQQTPGQGLQFLFEYFSETQRNKGNFPGRFSGRQFSNSRSEMNVSTLELGDSALYLCASSVRGLTDTQYFGPGTRLTVL.

The chain has TRBV9 and TRBJ2-3; D is unclear. Trimming removed 7 bases at V and 6 bases at J, with 12 bases between. This CDR3 contains 12 residues. The germline CDR1 and CDR2 sequences are SGDLS and YYNGEE. CDR3 DNA: TGTGCCAGCGCGATGTCCTCTGATACGCAGTATTTT. Its translation: CASAMSSDTQYF.

This chain links TRBV28 with TRBJ2-7; D possibly corresponds to TRBD2 (5 bases). Germline V CDR1 and CDR2: MDHEN, SYDVKM. The CDR3 consists of 13 residues. The germline V and J ends were trimmed by 3 bases and 5 bases, with 11 bases remaining between them. In DNA form, the CDR3 reads TGTGCCAGCAGTTTGACCGGGGTCGACGAGCAGTACTTC. It codes for CASSLTGVDEQYF.

In DNA form, the CDR3 reads TGTGCCAGCAGCCTCAGTCAGGGTTGGAACACTGAAGCTTTCTTT. Its translation is CASSLSQGWNTEAFF. The V call is TRBV7-6, the J call TRBJ1-1; possible D gene TRBD1, 5 bases. Deletions cut 5 bases from V and 1 base from J, with 14 bases between. Looked up from germline, CDR1 is SGHVS and CDR2 is FNYEAQ. CDR3 length: 15 amino acids.

The chain carries TRBV4-3 and TRBJ2-7; D is ambiguous. The CDR3 length is 13 residues. With 1 base removed from V and 3 bases from J, the gap between germline ends came to 7 bases. The germline V gene encodes CDR1 LGHNA and CDR2 YSLEER. CDR3 amino acids: CASSQVYSYEQYF. For the CDR3, the DNA is TGCGCCAGCAGCCAAGTGTACAGCTACGAGCAGTACTTC.

The CDR3 nucleotides are TGTGCCAGCAGCCAAGACAGGGGCAACTCACCCCTCCACTTT. Translating gives CASSQDRGNSPLHF. The V and J genes are TRBV11-2 and TRBJ1-6, with 8 bases aligning to TRBD1. CDR1 is SGHAT, CDR2 FQNNGV, per germline. The CDR3 length is 14 residues. The J segment lost 10 bases and the V segment lost 5 bases, leaving 7 bases of the junction unmatched.

V usage is TRBV7-2 and J usage is TRBJ1-4, with 7 bases identical to TRBD1. Per germline, CDR1 SGHTA and CDR2 FQGNSA. The junction had 9 bases not matched to a gene; V was cut back by 5 bases and J by 0 bases. The CDR3 has 17 residues. CDR3 loop: CASSRPTGSTTNEKLFF. CDR3 coding DNA: TGTGCCAGCAGCCGACCGACAGGGAGTACAACTAATGAAAAACTGTTTTTT.

J is TRBJ2-1 and V is TRBV29-1, with TRBD2 matching 8 bases. Germline values: CDR1 SQVTM, CDR2 ANQGSEA. The CDR3 is 18 amino acids. Trimming removed 4 bases from V and 0 bases from J; junction bases left unmatched: 14. The CDR3 reads CSVGWTSRSSSSYNEQFF. Written as DNA, the CDR3 is TGCAGCGTTGGATGGACTAGCCGGTCGTCTAGCTCCTACAATGAGCAGTTCTTC.

This chain joins TRBV5-4 and TRBJ1-2; D is ambiguous. CDR3 size: 15 residues. CDR1 and CDR2 (germline): SGHNT, YYREEE (reference sequence). V lost 4 bases, J lost 1 base, and 14 bases lay in between. CDR3 in amino acids: CASSGWEAGNYGYTF. CDR3 DNA: TGTGCCAGCAGCGGCTGGGAGGCGGGTAACTATGGCTACACCTTC.

This chain's CDR3 is CASRRSGTGDPVGTEAFF. The CDR3 bases are TGTGCCAGCAGACGTTCCGGGACAGGGGACCCCGTGGGGACTGAAGCTTTCTTT. J is TRBJ1-1 and V is TRBV7-9; 10 nucleotides match TRBD1. CDR1 SEHNR and CDR2 FQNEAQ come from the germline V gene (reference sequence). V lost 6 bases and J lost 5; bases outside the gene matches: 18. The CDR3 runs to 18 residues.

In its sample, this clone was seen once. The chain employs TRBV30 and TRBJ1-1, with D tentatively TRBD1 (5 bases). Germline CDR1 and CDR2: GTSNPN and SVGIG (reference sequence). V shed 4 bases and J shed 8 bases, with 11 bases lying between them. The length of the CDR3 is 11 residues. CDR3 region: CAWIPGGEAFF. In DNA form, the CDR3 reads TGTGCCTGGATCCCCGGGGGAGAAGCTTTCTTT.

The CDR3 DNA is TGCGCCAGCAGCGCAGCCGGGACAGGGGAATCTGGCTACACCTTC. It encodes CASSAAGTGESGYTF. The chain couples TRBV5-1 to TRBJ1-2; 10 bases map to TRBD1. The CDR3 spans 15 residues. Germline CDR1 is SGHRS and CDR2 is YFSETQ. The junction had 10 bases not matched to a gene; V was cut back by 4 bases and J by 7 bases.

This clone appeared a single time. V is TRBV30 and J is TRBJ2-5; possibly TRBD2 for D (5 bases). This CDR3 is built from 13 residues. Trimming left V 2 bases short and J 3 bases short, with 10 bases between. The germline V gene has CDR1 GTSNPN and CDR2 SVGIG (reference sequence). The CDR3 DNA is TGTGCCTGGAGTTCTAAAGCGGAAGAGACCCAGTACTTC. Protein: CAWSSKAEETQYF.

The rearrangement uses TRBV12-5 and TRBJ1-3; D is uncertain. This CDR3 contains 15 residues. Trimming stripped 1 base from V and 0 bases from J, with 7 bases between. Germline CDR1 is LGHNT and CDR2 is FRNRAP. CDR3 sequence (DNA): TGTGCTAGTGGTTTGGACGGGAGCTCTGGAAACACCATATATTTT. Translating it yields CASGLDGSSGNTIYF.

The chain employs TRBV18 and TRBJ2-5; TRBD2 matches 8 bases. CDR1 and CDR2 (germline): KGHSH, LQKENI. Trimming cost V 5 bases and J 3 bases; bases outside gene matches: 14. The CDR3 runs 17 residues. The CDR3 region has the DNA TGTGCCAGCTCAAGATTTCCTTTTCCGGGGGGGGAAGAGACCCAGTACTTC. Encoded protein: CASSRFPFPGGEETQYF.

The CDR3 loop reads CATSETWATDTQYF. The DNA for the CDR3 is TGCGCCACCTCCGAGACATGGGCCACAGATACGCAGTATTTT. V gene TRBV10-1 combines with J gene TRBJ2-3; D not resolved. Germline V gene lookup returns CDR1 WNHNN and CDR2 SYGVQD (reference sequence). The V and J ends lost 10 bases and 2 bases respectively, with 16 bases between them. This CDR3 is built from 14 residues.

This clone was seen once. The chain employs TRBV6-6 and TRBJ2-5; D gene uncertain. Germline V gene sequence: CDR1 MNHNY, CDR2 SVGAGI (reference sequence). The CDR3 is 15 residues long. V was cut by 4 bases and J by 4 bases, with 16 bases left in between. CDR3 amino acids: CASSSTGPGGETQYF. The CDR3 DNA follows: TGTGCCAGCAGTTCCACCGGTCCTGGCGGAGAGACCCAGTACTTC.

This chain links TRBV2 with TRBJ2-3; 7 positions agree with TRBD1. With 10 bases clipped from V and 6 bases from J, the junction kept 7 bases outside the gene matches. In germline, CDR1 is SNHLY, CDR2 FYNNEI. This CDR3 is built from 12 residues. The CDR3 here is CATPDRPDTQYF. The CDR3 DNA follows: TGTGCCACCCCGGACAGGCCGGATACGCAGTATTTT.

The rearrangement uses TRBV7-8 and TRBJ2-3; 9 positions match TRBD1. The CDR3 covers 18 residues. V dropped 1 base and J dropped 0; count of bases not matched to a gene: 8. Germline-derived CDR1 and CDR2 are SGHVS and FQNEAQ. CDR3 loop: CASSLVVQGALSTDTQYF. The DNA of the CDR3 is TGTGCCAGCAGCTTAGTAGTACAGGGGGCACTTAGCACAGATACGCAGTATTTT.